The entry below describes one T cell receptor (beta chain). Preparing the TCRbeta library involved the use of unique molecular identifiers. In TCRdb, the PCR reads were re-called with MiXCR into one record per CDR3 protein. The table shows about 500,000 distinct CDR3 sequences, with approximately 29% occurring only once. The data originate from a study of T-cell reconstitution after alpha-beta-depleted transplantation in children. Trimming left V 6 bases short and J 1 base short, with 13 bases between. CDR3 size: 14 residues. Germline V gene lookup returns CDR1 SGHRS and CDR2 YFSETQ. The gene calls are TRBV5-1 and TRBJ1-1; possible D gene TRBD1, 5 bases. This clonotype was sampled from a human donor who donated a stem cell graft to a child with aplastic anemia. Specimen: PBMCs from the stem cell graft donor, collected from the stem cell graft. The CDR3 bases are TGCGCCAGCACGTTGGTAGGGGCGAACACTGAAGCTTTCTTT. Its translation is CASTLVGANTEAFF.